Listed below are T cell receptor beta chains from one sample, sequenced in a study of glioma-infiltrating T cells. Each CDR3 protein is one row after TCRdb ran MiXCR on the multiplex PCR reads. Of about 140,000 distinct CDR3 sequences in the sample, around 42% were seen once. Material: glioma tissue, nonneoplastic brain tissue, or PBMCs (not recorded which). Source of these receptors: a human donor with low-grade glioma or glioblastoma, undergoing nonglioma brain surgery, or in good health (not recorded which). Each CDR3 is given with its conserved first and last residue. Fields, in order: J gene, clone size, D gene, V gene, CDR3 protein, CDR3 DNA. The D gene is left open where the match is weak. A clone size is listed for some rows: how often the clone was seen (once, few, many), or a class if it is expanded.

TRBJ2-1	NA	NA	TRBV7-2	CASSLAREPRLGEQFF	TGTGCCAGCAGCTTAGCTCGGGAGCCCCGACTGGGTGAGCAGTTCTTC
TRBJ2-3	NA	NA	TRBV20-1	CSARETESTDTQYF	TGCAGTGCTAGAGAGACAGAATCCACAGATACGCAGTATTTT
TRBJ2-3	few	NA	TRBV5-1	CASSLDSTSADTQYF	TGCGCCAGCAGCTTAGACTCCACCAGTGCAGATACGCAGTATTTT
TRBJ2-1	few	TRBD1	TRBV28	CASNPRDSVYNEQFF	TGTGCCAGCAACCCCCGGGACAGCGTATACAATGAGCAGTTCTTC
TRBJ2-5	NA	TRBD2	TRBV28	CASSLLSGKETQYF	TGTGCCAGCAGTTTACTTAGCGGGAAAGAGACCCAGTACTTC
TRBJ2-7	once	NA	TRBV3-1	CASSQGSGNEQYF	TGTGCCAGCAGCCAAGGGTCCGGCAACGAGCAGTACTTC
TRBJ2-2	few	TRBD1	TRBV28	CASRPTGEGAGELFF	TGTGCCAGCAGACCGACAGGGGAAGGAGCCGGGGAGCTGTTTTTT
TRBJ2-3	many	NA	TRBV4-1	CASSLRWRTDTQYF	TGCGCCAGCAGCCTCCGGTGGCGCACAGATACGCAGTATTTT
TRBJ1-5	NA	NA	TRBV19	CASSISGNQPQHF	TGTGCCAGTTCCATCAGTGGCAATCAGCCCCAGCATTTT
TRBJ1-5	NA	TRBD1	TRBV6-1	CASSLGTGGNQPQHF	TGTGCCAGCAGTCTTGGGACAGGGGGAAATCAGCCCCAGCATTTT
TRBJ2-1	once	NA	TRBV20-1	CSDRSPAGEQFF	TGCAGTGATAGATCTCCCGCCGGTGAGCAGTTCTTC
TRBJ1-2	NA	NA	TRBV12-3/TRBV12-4	CASSLLGSRTNYGYTF	TGTGCCAGCAGTTTGTTGGGGTCCCGGACTAACTATGGCTACACCTTC
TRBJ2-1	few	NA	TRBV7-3	CASGTPGRYNEQFF	TGTGCCAGCGGAACCCCGGGACGTTACAATGAGCAGTTCTTC
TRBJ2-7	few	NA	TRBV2	CASNPPERPYEQYF	TGTGCCAGCAATCCTCCCGAACGCCCCTACGAGCAGTACTTC
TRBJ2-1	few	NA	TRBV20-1	CSASSQTHNEQFF	TGCAGTGCTAGCTCCCAGACCCACAATGAGCAGTTCTTC
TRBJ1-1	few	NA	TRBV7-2	CASRKDGNTEAFF	TGTGCCAGCAGAAAGGACGGGAACACTGAAGCTTTCTTT
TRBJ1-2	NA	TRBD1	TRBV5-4	CASSVTGLGYTF	TGTGCCAGCAGCGTGACAGGGCTGGGCTACACCTTC
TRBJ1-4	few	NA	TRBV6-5	CASSYSGGAEEKLFF	TGTGCCAGCAGTTACTCGGGCGGGGCCGAGGAAAAACTGTTTTTT
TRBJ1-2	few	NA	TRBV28	CASSLTRLYGYTF	TGTGCCAGCAGTTTGACGCGCCTATATGGCTACACCTTC
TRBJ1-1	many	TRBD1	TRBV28	CASSPIRGLGNTEAFF	TGTGCCAGCAGTCCCATCAGGGGGCTGGGGAACACTGAAGCTTTCTTT
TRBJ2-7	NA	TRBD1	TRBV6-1	CASSLTGSGEQYF	TGTGCCAGCAGTCTGACAGGGTCTGGCGAGCAGTACTTC
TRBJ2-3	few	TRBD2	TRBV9	CASSPRLAGEDTQYF	TGTGCCAGCAGCCCAAGACTAGCGGGGGAAGATACGCAGTATTTT
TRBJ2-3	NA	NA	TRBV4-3	CASSPKGLGGVDTQYF	TGCGCCAGCAGCCCTAAGGGACTCGGTGGGGTAGATACGCAGTATTTT
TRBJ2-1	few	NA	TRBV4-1	CASSHGRDHNEQFF	TGCGCCAGCAGCCACGGTAGAGACCACAATGAGCAGTTCTTC
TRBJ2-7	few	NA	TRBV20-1	CSAGAPGGVTYEQYF	TGCAGTGCTGGGGCCCCGGGCGGGGTAACATACGAGCAGTACTTC
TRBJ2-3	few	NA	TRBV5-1	CASSLAIEVDTQYF	TGCGCCAGCAGCTTGGCCATTGAGGTTGATACGCAGTATTTT
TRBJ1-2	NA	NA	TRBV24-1	CATSDLFGGYTF	TGTGCCACCAGTGATTTGTTTGGGGGCTACACCTTC
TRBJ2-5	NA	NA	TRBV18	CAISSIEETQYF	TGTGCCATCTCATCTATCGAAGAGACCCAGTACTTC
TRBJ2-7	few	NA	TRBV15	CATSRGGEQYF	TGTGCCACCAGCAGAGGTGGCGAGCAGTACTTC
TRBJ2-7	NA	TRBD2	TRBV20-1	CSATPSTASGFYEQYF	TGCAGTGCTACCCCCAGTACGGCTAGCGGATTTTACGAGCAGTACTTC
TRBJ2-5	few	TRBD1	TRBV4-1	CASSQSFGQGQTQYF	TGCGCCAGCAGCCAATCCTTCGGACAGGGCCAGACCCAGTACTTC
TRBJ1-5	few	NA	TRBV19	CASSIVTRSNQPQHF	TGTGCCAGTAGTATAGTTACGCGGAGCAATCAGCCCCAGCATTTT
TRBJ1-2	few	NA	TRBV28	CASSFGQAYGYTF	TGTGCCAGCAGTTTTGGGCAGGCCTATGGCTACACCTTC
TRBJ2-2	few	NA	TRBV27	CASSLWNKNTGELFF	TGTGCCAGCAGTTTGTGGAATAAGAACACCGGGGAGCTGTTTTTT
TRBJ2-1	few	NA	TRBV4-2	CASSKYGGNEQFF	TGTGCCAGCAGCAAGTATGGCGGCAATGAGCAGTTCTTC
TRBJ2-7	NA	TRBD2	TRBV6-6	CASSYSGGTHSYEQYF	TGTGCCAGCAGTTACAGCGGGGGGACGCACTCCTACGAGCAGTACTTC
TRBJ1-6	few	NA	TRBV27	CASSPDRLNSPLHF	TGTGCCAGCAGCCCTGACAGGCTGAATTCACCCCTCCACTTT
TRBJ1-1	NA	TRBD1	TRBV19	CASRMGPDRGANTEAFF	TGTGCCAGTAGGATGGGACCCGACAGGGGGGCTAACACTGAAGCTTTCTTT
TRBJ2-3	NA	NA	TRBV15	CATSRGTDTDTQYF	TGTGCCACCAGCAGAGGAACAGACACAGATACGCAGTATTTT